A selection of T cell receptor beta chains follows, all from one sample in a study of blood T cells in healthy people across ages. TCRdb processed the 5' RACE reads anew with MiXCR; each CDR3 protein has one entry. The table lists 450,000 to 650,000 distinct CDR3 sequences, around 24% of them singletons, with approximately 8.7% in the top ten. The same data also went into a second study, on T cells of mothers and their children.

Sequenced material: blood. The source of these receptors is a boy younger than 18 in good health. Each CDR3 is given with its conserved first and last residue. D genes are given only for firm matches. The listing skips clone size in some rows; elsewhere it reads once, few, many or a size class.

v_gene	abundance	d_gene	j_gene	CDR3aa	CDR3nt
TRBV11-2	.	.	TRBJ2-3	CASSRNSGDTQYF	TGTGCCAGCAGTCGTAATTCGGGAGATACGCAGTATTTT
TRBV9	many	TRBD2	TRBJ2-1	CASSVSGGSYNEQFF	TGTGCCAGCAGCGTTAGCGGGGGGTCCTACAATGAGCAGTTCTTC
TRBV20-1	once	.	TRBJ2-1	CSARVARTDLRNEQFF	TGCAGTGCTAGAGTCGCCAGGACAGATCTAAGGAATGAGCAGTTCTTC
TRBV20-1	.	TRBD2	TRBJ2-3	CSSPLGRDTQYF	TGCAGTTCTCCCCTCGGGAGGGATACGCAGTATTTT
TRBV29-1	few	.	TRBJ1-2	CSARDVDGYTF	TGCAGCGCCCGGGACGTCGATGGCTACACCTTC
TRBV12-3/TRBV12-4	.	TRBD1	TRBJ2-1	CASTLGTGSLDEQFF	TGTGCCAGCACTCTGGGGACAGGGAGTCTCGATGAGCAGTTCTTC
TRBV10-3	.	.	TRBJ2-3	CDLGCTDTQYF	TGTGATCTCGGATGCACAGATACGCAGTATTTT
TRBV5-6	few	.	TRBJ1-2	CASSLGGHYGYTF	TGTGCCAGCAGCCTGGGGGGCCACTATGGCTACACCTTC
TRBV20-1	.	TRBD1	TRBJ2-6	CSARTGPGANVLTF	TGCAGTGCCAGGACAGGGCCTGGGGCCAACGTCCTGACTTTC
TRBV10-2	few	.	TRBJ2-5	CASSEFFDWPRVGAQYF	TGCGCCAGCAGTGAGTTCTTTGACTGGCCCCGCGTGGGGGCCCAGTACTTC
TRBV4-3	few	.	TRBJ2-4	CASSRGSPPSPDIQYF	TGCGCCAGCAGCCGGGGGAGTCCCCCATCGCCAGACATTCAGTACTTC
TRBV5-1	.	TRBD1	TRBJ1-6	CASSLLARTGNNSPLHF	TGCGCCAGCAGCCTATTGGCCCGGACAGGGAACAATTCACCCCTCCACTTT
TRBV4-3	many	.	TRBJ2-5	CASSPRQGETQYF	TGCGCCAGCAGCCCTCGCCAAGGAGAGACCCAGTACTTC
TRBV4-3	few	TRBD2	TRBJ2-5	CASSALVPYSGSIETQYF	TGCGCCAGCAGCGCCCTGGTCCCCTATAGCGGGAGCATCGAGACCCAGTACTTC
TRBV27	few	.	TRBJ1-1	CASSLSRANTEAFF	TGTGCCAGCAGTTTATCAAGGGCGAACACTGAAGCTTTCTTT
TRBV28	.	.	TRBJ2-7	CASRSYMDEQYF	TGTGCCAGCAGGAGTTATATGGACGAGCAGTACTTC
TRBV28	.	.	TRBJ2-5	CASGSLYGGLSYEQYF	TGTGCCAGCGGGTCTTTATACGGGGGGCTGTCCTACGAGCAATACTTC
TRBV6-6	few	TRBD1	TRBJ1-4	CASSHNRGRDEKLFF	TGTGCCAGCAGTCACAACAGGGGGCGGGATGAAAAACTGTTTTTT
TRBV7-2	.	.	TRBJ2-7	CASSPRSGVTYEQYF	TGTGCCAGCAGCCCCCGGAGCGGAGTAACCTACGAGCAGTACTTC
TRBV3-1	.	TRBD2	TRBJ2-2	CASSQVRLAGSGELFF	TGTGCCAGCAGCCAAGTTCGGCTAGCGGGTTCCGGGGAGCTGTTTTTT